These 12 T cell receptor beta chains were sequenced from one sample in a study of cytomegalovirus exposure and HLA in healthy donors. Both 60 Vbeta primers and 13 Jbeta primers went into the PCR. Libraries were prepared by immunoSEQ multiplex PCR; TCRdb keeps only in-frame clonotypes and omits some of them. The table records 200,000 to 250,000 clones, about 84% of them present only once. The specimen sequenced was PBMCs. The receptor set was obtained from a human donor in good health.

V usage is TRBV19 and J usage is TRBJ1-2, with D perhaps matching TRBD1 (6 bases). Germline CDR1 reads LNHDA; CDR2 reads SQIVND (reference sequence). CDR3 length: 15 amino acids. V lost 2 bases to trimming and J lost 4 bases, with 14 bases between them. CDR3 sequence reads: CASSISAGEGYGYTF. CDR3 nucleotide sequence: TGTGCCAGTAGTATATCGGCAGGGGAGGGCTATGGCTACACCTTC.

V usage is TRBV29-1 and J usage is TRBJ2-7, with 7 bases aligning to TRBD1. V was clipped by 5 bases and J by 2 bases; unmatched bases: 3. The germline gives CDR1 SQVTM, CDR2 ANQGSEA. CDR3 length equals 12 residues. CDR3 residues: CSVYGTAYEQYF. The CDR3 DNA reads as TGCAGCGTTTACGGGACAGCCTACGAGCAGTACTTC.

As DNA, the CDR3 is TGTGCCAGTAGTATTCGGCTAGCGGGAGAAAGGTCCTACGAGCAGTACTTC. Translated, it gives CASSIRLAGERSYEQYF. The chain combines TRBV19 with TRBJ2-7; 10 bases are shared with TRBD2. With 3 bases clipped from V and 1 base from J, the junction kept 9 bases outside the gene matches. The CDR3 extends over 17 amino acids. CDR1 is LNHDA and CDR2 is SQIVND in the germline V gene (reference sequence).

This clone was observed a single time. The CDR3 nucleotides read TGTGCCAGCAGGAACCGGGGACAGGGGACGGGCGAGCAGTACTTC. Its protein product is CASRNRGQGTGEQYF. The genes are TRBV6-5 and TRBJ2-7; 10 nucleotides line up with TRBD1. The CDR3 extends over 15 amino acids. V trimming: 6 bases; J trimming: 6 bases; junction bases outside the gene matches: 11. The germline V gene has CDR1 MNHEY and CDR2 SVGAGI.

The chain carries TRBV7-2 and TRBJ1-4; D is perhaps TRBD1 (6 bases). Germline assignment: CDR1 SGHTA and CDR2 FQGNSA. The V and J ends lost 2 bases and 7 bases respectively, with 14 bases between them. The CDR3 totals 15 residues. The CDR3 bases are TGTGCCAGCAGCTTACGGGGGGGCCTAGGTGAAAAACTGTTTTTT. Its protein product is CASSLRGGLGEKLFF.

J is TRBJ1-4 and V is TRBV11-2; the D gene is possibly TRBD1 (5 bases). The CDR3 totals 16 residues. The germline V and J ends were trimmed by 2 bases and 0 bases, with 10 bases remaining between them. Germline V gene lookup returns CDR1 SGHAT and CDR2 FQNNGV. CDR3 coding DNA: TGTGCCAGCAGCTTAATCACAGGCGCAACTAATGAAAAACTGTTTTTT. It specifies CASSLITGATNEKLFF. The full variable domain, its missing parts supplied by reference TRBV11-2 and TRBJ1-4, is EAGVAQSPRYKIIEKRQSVAFWCNPISGHATLYWYQQILGQGPKLLIQFQNNGVVDDSQLPKDRFSAERLKGVDSTLKIQPAKLEDSAVYLCASSLITGATNEKLFFGSGTQLSVL.

The CDR3 nucleotides read TGTGCCAGTAGTATTGGGGCGGCTAGGGAAAAACTGTTTTTT. Its translation: CASSIGAAREKLFF. The J gene is TRBJ1-4, the V gene TRBV19, with D perhaps matching TRBD1 (5 bases). CDR1 is LNHDA, CDR2 SQIVND, per germline (reference sequence). Trimming stripped 3 bases from V and 8 bases from J, with 13 bases between. The CDR3 spans 14 residues.

The genes are TRBV6-1 and TRBJ1-1, with 7 bases that match TRBD1. The trim removed 8 bases at V and 1 base at J, leaving 10 bases unmatched. The V gene's germline CDR1 is MNHNS and CDR2 SASEGT. The CDR3 length is 15 residues. CDR3 residues: CASDTRQGGNTEAFF. DNA for the CDR3: TGTGCCAGCGACACCAGACAGGGTGGGAACACTGAAGCTTTCTTT.

The J gene is TRBJ2-6, the V gene TRBV4-2, with 7 bases aligning to TRBD2. CDR3 size: 16 residues. Trimming removed 3 bases from V and 2 bases from J; junction bases left unmatched: 4. Germline V gene sequence: CDR1 LGHNA, CDR2 YNFKEQ. CDR3 DNA sequence: TGTGCCAGCAGCCAGGGAGGGCACGCTGGGGCCAACGTCCTGACTTTC. Its protein is CASSQGGHAGANVLTF.

This sequence joins TRBV16 and TRBJ1-2; 8 bases map to TRBD1. This CDR3 is built from 15 residues. V lost 5 bases to trimming and J lost 0 bases; unmatched junction nucleotides: 5. The germline V gene encodes CDR1 KGHSY and CDR2 FQNENV. The CDR3 region is CASSFTDRANYGYTF. The CDR3 DNA reads as TGTGCCAGCAGCTTTACGGACAGGGCTAACTATGGCTACACCTTC.

The rearrangement joins TRBV28 to TRBJ2-1; D is unclear. The CDR3 contains 14 residues. V was trimmed by 6 bases and J by 4 bases, leaving 13 bases between them. Germline loops: CDR1 MDHEN, CDR2 SYDVKM. CDR3 DNA: TGTGCCAGCAGACCCCCGGGTTCATACAATGAGCAGTTCTTC. It translates to CASRPPGSYNEQFF.

CDR3 nucleotides: TGTGCCAGTAGTATTTGGAGCGGGACAAGCACAGATACGCAGTATTTT. Protein: CASSIWSGTSTDTQYF. This rearrangement joins TRBV19 to TRBJ2-3; TRBD2 is a possible D gene (7 bases). This CDR3 is built from 16 residues. The germline CDR1 and CDR2 sequences are LNHDA and SQIVND (reference sequence). The V end lost 3 bases, the J end lost 0 bases, and 13 bases lay between the germline ends.